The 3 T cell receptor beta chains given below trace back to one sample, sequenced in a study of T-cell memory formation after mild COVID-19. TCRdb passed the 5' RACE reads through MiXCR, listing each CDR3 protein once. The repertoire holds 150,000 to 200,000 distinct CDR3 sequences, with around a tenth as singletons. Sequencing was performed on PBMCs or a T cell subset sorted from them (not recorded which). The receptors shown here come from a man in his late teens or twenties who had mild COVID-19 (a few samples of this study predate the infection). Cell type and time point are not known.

The CDR3 protein is CASSVTTGETFF. The CDR3 coding sequence is TGTGCCAGCAGCGTAACGACAGGGGAGACTTTCTTT. The chain is built from TRBV7-9 and TRBJ1-1, with 8 bases identical to TRBD1. CDR3 length equals 12 residues. Germline assignment: CDR1 SEHNR and CDR2 FQNEAQ (reference sequence). The trim removed 5 bases at V and 12 bases at J, leaving 8 bases unmatched.

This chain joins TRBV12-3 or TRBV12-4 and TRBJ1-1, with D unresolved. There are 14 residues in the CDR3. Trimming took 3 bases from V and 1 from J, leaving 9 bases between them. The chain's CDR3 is CASSFGMGNTEAFF. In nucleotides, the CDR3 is TGTGCCAGCAGTTTCGGGATGGGGAACACTGAAGCTTTCTTT.

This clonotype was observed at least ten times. Written as DNA, the CDR3 is TGCGCCAGCAGCATTGACAGTAACACTGAAGCTTTCTTT. It is translated as CASSIDSNTEAFF. The chain couples TRBV5-1 to TRBJ1-1; a weak D match, TRBD1 (5 bases). The CDR3 length is 13 residues. Germline-derived CDR1 and CDR2 are SGHRS and YFSETQ. V lost 4 bases and J 2 bases, leaving 9 bases between the germline ends.